This T cell receptor (beta chain) is from a study of T cells in Graves' hyperthyroidism and ophthalmopathy. General study results and limits: Prediction of ophthalmopathy progression came a median approximately 6.5 months pre-onset.

Germline values: CDR1 DFQATT, CDR2 SNEGSKA (reference sequence). This CDR3 is 13 amino acids long. Deletions cut 6 bases from V and 5 bases from J, with 16 bases between. Notes on this clonotype: Its antigen is not known.

Diagnoses were established using clinical symptoms, serum thyroxine and TRAb, thyroid ultrasound and orbital computed tomography. Authors of the study amplified TCR beta CDR3 regions from RNA transcripts. The HTBI primer set was used in a first-round RT-PCR of the TCR CDR3. TCRdb itself ran the multiplex PCR reads through MiXCR, one entry per CDR3 protein. Of about 400,000 distinct CDR3 sequences listed, 15% are singletons. V gene TRBV20-1 combines with J gene TRBJ1-2, with a possible D match to TRBD1 (5 bases). This TCR derives from a woman aged 30 to 39 with Graves' hyperthyroidism. What was sequenced was blood. The CDR3 region has the DNA TGCAGTGCCCCGACCGGGGCAGGTTATGGCTACACCTTC. Amino acids: CSAPTGAGYGYTF.